These 29 T cell receptor beta chains were all obtained from the same sample, sequenced in a study of blood T cell repertoires in COVID-19. Clones were sequenced by immunoSEQ multiplex PCR, and TCRdb holds only the in-frame ones, with some missing. Of roughly 96,000 clones listed, about 80% are singletons. The sequenced sample consisted of peripheral blood. These receptors all stem from a man older than 75 with acute or convalescent COVID-19.

The chain recombines TRBV7-2 with TRBJ2-7; D unresolved. The CDR3 runs 14 residues. V gave up 1 base and J gave up 3 bases, with 10 bases separating them. The germline gives CDR1 SGHTA, CDR2 FQGNSA. CDR3 amino acids: CASSLVTELYEQYF. The CDR3 nucleotides read TGTGCCAGCAGCTTAGTTACAGAACTCTACGAGCAGTACTTC.

This chain connects TRBV6-5 to TRBJ2-7, with TRBD1 matching 8 bases. J gave up 6 bases and V 7 bases, and 8 bases lay outside the gene matches. The CDR3 is 13 amino acids. CDR1 is MNHEY, CDR2 SVGAGI, per germline. The CDR3 region has the DNA TGTGCCAGCATATATCACAGGGGGAGCGAGCAGTACTTC. It is translated as CASIYHRGSEQYF.

The CDR3 nucleotides read TGTGCCAGCAGCCTACAGGGTGCAGATACGCAGTATTTT. This translates into CASSLQGADTQYF. The chain employs TRBV5-6 and TRBJ2-3, with D maybe TRBD1 (6 bases). The CDR3 is 13 amino acids. Trimming left V 4 bases short and J 4 bases short, with 10 bases between. The germline CDR1 and CDR2 sequences are SGHDT and YYEEEE.

This clone showed up just once. CDR3 nucleotide sequence: TGTGCCAGCAGCTTAGGGGGACTCATCTCTGGAAACACCATATATTTT. This gives the protein CASSLGGLISGNTIYF. The V call is TRBV7-2, the J call TRBJ1-3; D possibly corresponds to TRBD1 (5 bases). Germline V lookup: CDR1 SGHTA, CDR2 FQGNSA. The CDR3 loop spans 16 amino acids. Trimming removed 1 base from V and 0 bases from J, with 10 bases in between.

The chain combines TRBV5-1 with TRBJ1-3, with a possible D match to TRBD1 (6 bases). Germline V gene sequence: CDR1 SGHRS, CDR2 YFSETQ. V lost 6 bases and J 3 bases, leaving 16 bases between the germline ends. This CDR3 contains 15 residues. CDR3: CASKAKQGNGNTIYF. The CDR3 nucleotides read TGCGCCAGCAAGGCTAAACAGGGAAATGGAAACACCATATATTTT.

The CDR3 DNA sequence: TGTGCCAGCTCACCCAGGGGGTCCGGGGAGCTGTTTTTT. This translates into CASSPRGSGELFF. This sequence joins TRBV18 and TRBJ2-2; TRBD1 matches at 7 bases. The CDR3 covers 13 residues. Germline CDR1 is KGHSH and CDR2 is LQKENI. V shed 3 bases and J 6 bases; nucleotides not matched to a gene: 1.

The gene calls are TRBV7-2 and TRBJ2-2, with 8 bases aligning to TRBD2. Trimming removed 3 bases from V and 3 bases from J; junction bases left unmatched: 6. CDR3 length: 16 residues. Germline V gives CDR1 SGHTA, CDR2 FQGNSA. DNA for the CDR3: TGTGCCAGCAGCTTCTCGAGCGGGGGTCACACCGGGGAGCTGTTTTTT. Its protein product is CASSFSSGGHTGELFF.

This clone was recorded a few times. The V call is TRBV9, the J call TRBJ2-1; 9 bases are shared with TRBD1. The CDR3 is 16 residues long. Germline loops: CDR1 SGDLS, CDR2 YYNGEE. V lost 2 bases, J lost 1 base, and 4 bases stayed unmatched. The CDR3 DNA sequence: TGTGCCAGCAGCGTGGAGGACAGGGGTTCCTACAATGAGCAGTTCTTC. This sequence encodes CASSVEDRGSYNEQFF.

This chain links TRBV28 with TRBJ1-2; a possible D gene is TRBD1 (5 bases). Trimming shortened V by 6 bases and J by 8 bases, and 13 bases separated the two germline ends. Per the germline V gene, CDR1 is MDHEN and CDR2 is SYDVKM. The CDR3 has 12 amino acids. CDR3 loop: CASSITRGGYTF. The CDR3, as DNA: TGTGCCAGCAGCATAACGCGGGGGGGCTACACCTTC.

The chain joins TRBV1 to TRBJ2-7; the D call TRBD2 from the table was never checked on the DNA. TRBV1 is tagged as a pseudogene. CDR3 length equals 13 residues. CDR3 sequence reads: CTSSARNFYEQYF. The CDR3 DNA reads TGCACCAGCAGCGCGCGGAATTTCTACGAGCAGTACTTC.

This chain links TRBV14 with TRBJ2-3, with TRBD2 identical over 8 bases. The CDR3 is 15 residues long. Germline lookup yields CDR1 SGHDN and CDR2 FVKESK. The junction had 11 bases not matched to a gene; V was cut back by 5 bases and J by 7 bases. CDR3 nucleotides: TGTGCCAGCAGCACGCGGGAGGATGGCAGGAATACGCAGTATTTT. This codes for CASSTREDGRNTQYF.

This clone has only one observation. The chain recombines TRBV3-1 (or the pseudogene TRBV3-2) with TRBJ2-7; tentatively, D is TRBD1 or TRBD2 (9 bases each). The germline V and J ends were trimmed by 3 bases and 7 bases, with 34 bases remaining between them. The CDR3 covers 20 residues. Germline lookup yields CDR1 LGHDT and CDR2 YNNKEL (reference sequence). DNA of the CDR3: TGTGCCAGCAGCCACGCCCTCGGGACAGGGAACGGACTAGCGAGCGATGAGCAGTACTTC. Amino acids: CASSHALGTGNGLASDEQYF.

The chain uses TRBV10-3 and TRBJ1-1; TRBD1 aligns across 7 bases. The CDR3 is 14 residues long. CDR1 ENHRY and CDR2 SYGVKD come from the germline V gene. Trimming cost V 8 bases and J 2 bases; bases outside gene matches: 8. CDR3: CAIRTDRTNTEAFF. The CDR3 nucleotides are TGTGCCATCCGGACGGACAGGACCAACACTGAAGCTTTCTTT.

The chain uses TRBV24-1 and TRBJ2-1; 7 bases map to TRBD2. The CDR3 consists of 15 residues. The germline gives CDR1 KGHDR, CDR2 SFDVKD. The trim removed 4 bases at V and 9 bases at J, leaving 11 bases unmatched. The CDR3 spells CATSEPGGGLGEQFF. The CDR3 coding sequence is TGTGCCACCAGTGAGCCTGGGGGGGGTTTGGGTGAGCAGTTCTTC.

This clone was seen only a few times. The chain is built from TRBV5-1 and TRBJ2-2; TRBD2 matches 7 bases. V lost 4 bases to trimming and J lost 5 bases; unmatched junction nucleotides: 5. Germline values: CDR1 SGHRS, CDR2 YFSETQ. The CDR3 runs 14 residues. The CDR3 reads CASSPDGGTGELFF. The CDR3 DNA follows: TGCGCCAGCAGCCCAGACGGGGGGACCGGGGAGCTGTTTTTT.

The CDR3 region has the DNA TGTGCCAGCAGCCCCAGGGACAGGGGGCTAGGGGAGACCCAGTACTTC. It encodes CASSPRDRGLGETQYF. The V gene is TRBV7-2, the J gene TRBJ2-5, with TRBD1 identical over 12 bases. J was trimmed by 5 bases and V by 5 bases; bases with no gene match: 9. The CDR3 loop spans 16 amino acids. CDR1 and CDR2 from the germline V gene are SGHTA and FQGNSA.

V gene TRBV19 combines with J gene TRBJ1-4; TRBD1 is a possible D gene (6 bases). V was clipped by 5 bases and J by 6 bases, with 16 bases between them. The CDR3 length is 15 residues. Per the germline V gene, CDR1 is LNHDA and CDR2 is SQIVND (reference sequence). The CDR3 spells CASSSYDRSDEKLFF. The CDR3 DNA is TGTGCCAGTAGTTCCTACGACAGGTCTGATGAAAAACTGTTTTTT.

This clone appeared a few times. The V call is TRBV9, the J call TRBJ1-6; TRBD1 agrees at 7 bases. J lost 5 bases, V lost 0 bases, and 8 bases had no gene match. Germline assignment: CDR1 SGDLS and CDR2 YYNGEE. The CDR3 spans 17 residues. Here the CDR3 DNA reads TGTGCCAGCAGCGTAGAGGGGGCAGGGGTCAATAATTCACCCCTCCACTTT. Protein product: CASSVEGAGVNNSPLHF.

The chain couples TRBV24-1 to TRBJ2-1, with 16 bases fitting TRBD2. The V segment lost 3 bases and the J segment 4 bases; nucleotides outside the gene matches: 14. CDR1 and CDR2 from the germline V gene are KGHDR and SFDVKD. The CDR3 loop spans 21 amino acids. CDR3 loop: CATSDPQPGTSGGAGYNEQFF. DNA for the CDR3: TGTGCCACCAGTGATCCCCAGCCCGGGACTAGCGGGGGGGCTGGGTACAATGAGCAGTTCTTC.

The chain links TRBV10-2 to TRBJ1-6, with 9 positions matching TRBD1. The CDR3 consists of 15 residues. Germline V lookup: CDR1 WSHSY, CDR2 SAAADI. J lost 9 bases, V lost 2 bases, and 5 bases had no gene match. In DNA form, the CDR3 reads TGCGCCAGCAGTGAGACCGGGACAGGGACTTCACCCCTCCACTTT. The encoded protein is CASSETGTGTSPLHF.

The genes are TRBV6-6 and TRBJ2-6, with 9 bases fitting TRBD1. V was clipped by 6 bases and J by 0 bases; unmatched bases: 15. The CDR3 loop spans 20 amino acids. Germline assignment: CDR1 MNHNY and CDR2 SVGAGI (reference sequence). The CDR3 nucleotides read TGTGCCAGCAGCCCGACCCTGGGACAGGGCGCTTTCTCTGGGGCCAACGTCCTGACTTTC. Its translation: CASSPTLGQGAFSGANVLTF.

CDR3 DNA: TGTGCCAGCAGTACCCAACAGGGGCCAACCTACGAGCAGTACTTC. Amino acid sequence: CASSTQQGPTYEQYF. This sequence joins TRBV6-5 and TRBJ2-7, with TRBD1 identical over 7 bases. Trimming took 5 bases from V and 2 from J; bases not matched to a gene: 9. This CDR3 is 15 amino acids long. The germline gives CDR1 MNHEY, CDR2 SVGAGI.

V and J are TRBV6-5 and TRBJ1-6, with TRBD1 as a possible D gene (5 bases). Germline V gene data show CDR1 as MNHEY and CDR2 as SVGAGI. The V gene lost 0 bases and the J gene lost 10 bases, with 16 bases spanning the gap. The CDR3 is made up of 16 amino acids. Here the CDR3 reads CASSYSGPTLGSPLHF. Here the CDR3 DNA reads TGTGCCAGCAGTTACTCGGGGCCGACCCTCGGGTCACCCCTCCACTTT.

The chain is built from TRBV11-3 and TRBJ2-7, with 7 positions matching TRBD1. V dropped 3 bases and J dropped 1; count of bases not matched to a gene: 3. Germline lookup yields CDR1 SGHNT and CDR2 YENEEA. The CDR3 totals 14 residues. CDR3 residues: CASSLSGQSYEQYF. The CDR3 DNA follows: TGTGCCAGCAGCTTGTCGGGACAGTCCTACGAGCAGTACTTC.

The chain is built from TRBV5-6 and TRBJ2-5, with 8 positions matching TRBD1. Losses at the gene ends were 0 bases for V and 4 bases for J; bases not matched to a gene: 5. Germline V gives CDR1 SGHDT, CDR2 YYEEEE. CDR3 size: 15 residues. The CDR3: CASSLELDRGETQYF. The CDR3 bases are TGTGCCAGCAGCTTGGAGCTCGACAGGGGAGAGACCCAGTACTTC.

The chain links TRBV4-3 to TRBJ1-2; a weak D match, TRBD1 (6 bases). Looked up from germline, CDR1 is LGHNA and CDR2 is YSLEER. The CDR3 loop spans 15 amino acids. The V end was cut by 5 bases, the J end by 6 bases, with 19 bases between. For the CDR3, the DNA is TGCGCCAGCAGCACGATGGGAACAGGGAAGGATGGCTACACCTTC. Translation: CASSTMGTGKDGYTF.

The genes are TRBV10-3 and TRBJ1-1; D unclear. CDR3 length: 14 amino acids. Trimming removed 0 bases from V and 1 base from J, with 6 bases in between. CDR1 and CDR2 (germline): ENHRY, SYGVKD. Written as DNA, the CDR3 is TGTGCCATCAGTGAGTCGGGAGGGAACACTGAAGCTTTCTTT. Translating gives CAISESGGNTEAFF.

In its sample, this clone was seen once. V and J are TRBV11-3 and TRBJ2-1; 9 bases are a match to TRBD1. CDR1 and CDR2 (germline): SGHNT, YENEEA. After removal of 0 bases from V and 1 base from J, the junction contained 4 bases not matched to a gene. CDR3 length equals 17 residues. Here the CDR3 DNA reads TGTGCCAGCAGCTTAGATCGGGGGACAGGGTCCTACAATGAGCAGTTCTTC. This gives the protein CASSLDRGTGSYNEQFF.

V is TRBV5-1 and J is TRBJ2-7; 13 nucleotides match TRBD2. V shed 1 base, J shed 1 base, and the junction held 2 bases outside the gene matches. The germline CDR1 and CDR2 sequences are SGHRS and YFSETQ. The CDR3 has 16 residues. This CDR3 reads CASSLLTSGRSYEQYF. Here the CDR3 DNA reads TGCGCCAGCAGCTTGTTGACTAGCGGGAGGTCCTACGAGCAGTACTTC.